This T cell receptor (beta chain) was obtained from a study of blood T cell repertoires in COVID-19. On the study more broadly: Samples representing acute and convalescent COVID-19 were sourced from the United States, Italy and Spain. In each case, the material was cDNA or gDNA derived from T cells, B-cell-depleted T cells, or PBMCs.

In its sample, this clone was seen once. One end of the junction varies from germline; a read error may be responsible. Original methodology: Cell counts per sample came from amplifying reference gene primers. Sequencing was performed with immunoSEQ multiplex PCR; in TCRdb, only in-frame clones are kept and a portion is missing. From that table come the V and J calls and clone size; the DNA was used to work out D and trimming. The sample lists 200,000 to 250,000 clones, roughly 85% occurring once. The CDR3 loop spans 15 amino acids. The germline gives CDR1 SGHRS, CDR2 YFSETQ. The clonotype was recovered from a man in his forties with acute or convalescent COVID-19. This chain uses TRBV5-1 with TRBJ2-5, with TRBD1 identical over 10 bases. Sequencing used peripheral blood. The CDR3 nucleotides read TGCGCCAGCAGCCGGGGGACAGGGGAAGGGGAGACCCGGTACTTC. Its protein product is CASSRGTGEGETRYF.